Listed here are 23 T cell receptor beta chains from one sample, sequenced in a study of shared clonotypes between healthy human individuals. Libraries were prepared by immunoSEQ multiplex PCR; TCRdb keeps only in-frame clonotypes and omits some of them. Among approximately 470,000 clones, approximately 84% were seen once, and the ten largest hold roughly 13%. Specimen: PBMCs. Every receptor here comes from a woman aged 35 to 49 in good health. Some clones in this sample may be carry-over from other donors' samples.

This chain uses TRBV7-8 with TRBJ1-1, with D hard to call. The CDR3 covers 16 residues. Germline V gene data show CDR1 as SGHVS and CDR2 as FQNEAQ. V lost 0 bases, J lost 0 bases, and 11 bases lay in between. CDR3 DNA: TGTGCCAGCAGCTTAGCGCTGTGGGGTATGAACACTGAAGCTTTCTTT. Its protein product is CASSLALWGMNTEAFF.

As to this clone: It is likely a read error: a sequence one base away is far more abundant. Other DNA sequences of this sample code for an identical CDR3. The chain uses TRBV27 and TRBJ1-5, with 11 bases that match TRBD1. Germline assignment: CDR1 MNHEY and CDR2 SMNVEV (reference sequence). The CDR3 extends over 15 amino acids. DNA of the CDR3: TGCGCCAGCAGCCGGGGACAGGGGGGCAATCAGCCCCAGCATTTT. Its protein is CASSRGQGGNQPQHF.

V and J are TRBV5-4 and TRBJ2-5; 14 bases align to TRBD2. This CDR3 has 16 amino acids. The V and J ends lost 4 bases and 5 bases, in that order; junction bases with no gene match: 7. Germline V gene sequence: CDR1 SGHNT, CDR2 YYREEE (reference sequence). DNA for the CDR3: TGTGCCAGCAGCCAGGGACTAGCGGGAGCGCTGGAGACCCAGTACTTC. This translates into CASSQGLAGALETQYF.

The chain carries TRBV30 and TRBJ2-7; D gene uncertain. The CDR3 loop spans 11 amino acids. CDR1 GTSNPN and CDR2 SVGIG come from the germline V gene (reference sequence). Trimming took off 2 bases at V and 6 bases at J, with 8 bases between the two ends. The CDR3 here is CAWSRKSEQYF. Written as DNA, the CDR3 is TGTGCCTGGAGTCGTAAAAGCGAGCAGTACTTC.

About this clone: This same CDR3 is encoded by further DNA sequences in the sample. CDR3: CASSYSGTGSYEQYF. In DNA, the CDR3 is TGTGCCAGCAGTTATTCCGGGACAGGCAGTTACGAGCAGTACTTC. V is TRBV6-6 and J is TRBJ2-7, with 8 bases aligning to TRBD1. CDR3 length: 15 amino acids. Per the germline V gene, CDR1 is MNHNY and CDR2 is SVGAGI (reference sequence). With 3 bases clipped from V and 4 bases from J, the junction kept 8 bases outside the gene matches.

The rearrangement joins TRBV27 to TRBJ1-1; the D gene is possibly TRBD1 (5 bases). V lost 0 bases and J 9 bases, leaving 17 bases between the germline ends. Germline V gene data show CDR1 as MNHEY and CDR2 as SMNVEV (reference sequence). There are 15 residues in the CDR3. The CDR3 DNA sequence: TGTGCCAGCAGTTTATCACGAGGGGTCATGGGAAAAGCTTTCTTT. Translated, it gives CASSLSRGVMGKAFF.

On this clone: A far larger clone is one base from this, pointing to a likely read error. CDR3 bases: TGTGCCAGCACGTCTACAGGGGGCCGACAGCCCCAGCATTTT. Translated: CASTSTGGRQPQHF. The chain recombines TRBV2 with TRBJ1-5, with 9 bases identical to TRBD1. The junction had 8 bases not matched to a gene; V was cut back by 7 bases and J by 7 bases. The CDR3 spans 14 residues. The germline gives CDR1 SNHLY, CDR2 FYNNEI.

Notes on this clone: Given a far larger clone just one base away, this is likely a sequencing read error. The J gene is TRBJ1-3, the V gene TRBV30; D not resolved. The germline V gene encodes CDR1 GTSNPN and CDR2 SVGIG (reference sequence). The CDR3 totals 11 residues. With 5 bases removed from V and 2 bases from J, the gap between germline ends came to 4 bases. CDR3 protein: CAWGPGNTIYF. Written as DNA, the CDR3 is TGTGCCTGGGGCCCTGGAAACACCATATATTTT.

A note on this clone: A far more abundant clone sits one base away, making this likely a read error. The chain combines TRBV4-3 with TRBJ2-7, with D perhaps assigned TRBD1 or TRBD2 (5 bases each). The CDR3 length is 17 residues. Germline V lookup: CDR1 LGHNA, CDR2 YSLEER. V was cut by 0 bases and J by 2 bases, with 17 bases left in between. The DNA of the CDR3 is TGCGCCAGCAGCCAAGATCGGGGCCCCTCCTATGCCTACGAGCAGTACTTC. Its protein is CASSQDRGPSYAYEQYF.

The V call is TRBV6-5, the J call TRBJ1-1; no definite D call. Germline CDR1 MNHEY, CDR2 SVGAGI. V lost 2 bases to trimming and J lost 5 bases, with 12 bases between them. The CDR3 totals 14 residues. CDR3 sequence (DNA): TGTGCCAGCAGTTACAATGAGGGTATGACTGAAGCTTTCTTT. It encodes CASSYNEGMTEAFF.

About this clone: This likely reflects a read error, since a far larger clone is one base away. This CDR3 is also generated by other DNA sequences in the sample. This chain uses TRBV4-3 with TRBJ1-4; TRBD1 aligns across 7 bases. The germline V gene has CDR1 LGHNA and CDR2 YSLEER. The CDR3 length is 15 residues. Trimming cost V 6 bases and J 8 bases; bases outside gene matches: 12. The CDR3 region has the DNA TGCGCCAGCAGTCGAGAGACAGGGAAGGAAGAAAAACTGTTTTTT. This gives the protein CASSRETGKEEKLFF.

This clone occurred many times. This same CDR3 is encoded by further DNA sequences in the sample. The chain couples TRBV18 to TRBJ1-2; D is uncertain. The CDR3 runs to 14 residues. V dropped 1 base and J dropped 0 bases, with 6 bases sitting between them. CDR1 and CDR2 from the germline V gene are KGHSH and LQKENI. The CDR3, as DNA: TGTGCCAGCTCACCACAGTCAGCTAACTATGGCTACACCTTC. Residues: CASSPQSANYGYTF.

This chain links TRBV7-9 with TRBJ2-5; D call uncertain. This CDR3 spans 10 amino acids. V was trimmed by 10 bases and J by 5 bases, leaving 8 bases between them. Germline CDR1 and CDR2: SEHNR and FQNEAQ (reference sequence). The CDR3 DNA sequence: TGTGCCACAGGACGGGAGACCCAGTACTTC. This gives the protein CATGRETQYF.

The rearrangement joins TRBV6-4 to TRBJ2-5; no definite D call. CDR3 length: 13 residues. Germline lookup yields CDR1 MRHNA and CDR2 SNTAGT. Trimming stripped 6 bases from V and 5 bases from J, with 13 bases between. The CDR3 reads CASSPQPQETQYF. The CDR3 nucleotides read TGTGCCAGCAGCCCTCAGCCCCAGGAGACCCAGTACTTC.

The rearrangement joins TRBV2 to TRBJ2-1; 10 nucleotides agree with TRBD2. The V and J ends lost 4 bases and 6 bases, in that order; junction bases with no gene match: 6. Germline V gene lookup returns CDR1 SNHLY and CDR2 FYNNEI. This CDR3 comprises 15 residues. CDR3 bases: TGTGCCAGCAGTGTGGGGGGACTAGCGAGCAATGAGCAGTTCTTC. This encodes CASSVGGLASNEQFF.

V gene TRBV5-4 combines with J gene TRBJ2-3, with 7 bases aligning to TRBD2. J lost 6 bases, V lost 4 bases, and 20 bases had no gene match. CDR1 is SGHNT, CDR2 YYREEE, per germline (reference sequence). CDR3 length: 18 amino acids. CDR3 DNA sequence: TGTGCCAGCAGCCCGAAGGCGGGCGGGAGAGTACCTTCCGATACGCAGTATTTT. Translation gives CASSPKAGGRVPSDTQYF. The complete variable domain, with remaining parts taken from reference TRBV5-4 and TRBJ2-3, reads ETGVTQSPTHLIKTRGQQVTLRCSSQSGHNTVSWYQQALGQGPQFIFQYYREEENGRGNFPPRFSGLQFPNYSSELNVNALELDDSALYLCASSPKAGGRVPSDTQYFGPGTRLTVL.

The rearrangement uses TRBV2 and TRBJ2-2; TRBD1 might be the D (6 bases). The CDR3 covers 14 residues. The germline V gene has CDR1 SNHLY and CDR2 FYNNEI. Trimming shortened V by 2 bases and J by 14 bases, and 18 bases separated the two germline ends. DNA of the CDR3: TGTGCCAGCAGTGAAACAGGGAGTACCGGGTATCTGTTTTTT. As protein: CASSETGSTGYLFF.

This chain connects TRBV14 to TRBJ2-7, with 10 bases matching TRBD1. The ends lost 4 bases at V and 5 bases at J; junction bases unmatched: 8. This CDR3 comprises 15 residues. Germline V gives CDR1 SGHDN, CDR2 FVKESK. CDR3 region: CASSPRRDRGDEQYF. The CDR3 region has the DNA TGTGCCAGCAGCCCTCGCCGGGACAGGGGTGACGAGCAGTACTTC.

CDR3 sequence (DNA): TGCGCCAGCAGCCCGGCGGGGGGCTTCACTGAAGCTTTCTTT. Protein sequence: CASSPAGGFTEAFF. This chain links TRBV5-1 with TRBJ1-1, with D possibly being TRBD1 (6 bases). CDR1 is SGHRS and CDR2 is YFSETQ in the germline V gene. The germline V and J ends were trimmed by 4 bases and 4 bases, with 14 bases remaining between them. The CDR3 sequence is 14 residues long.

This chain connects TRBV7-6 to TRBJ2-7; either TRBD1 or TRBD2 may fit D (5 bases each). Germline CDR1 is SGHVS and CDR2 is FNYEAQ. Deletions cut 4 bases from V and 4 bases from J, with 17 bases between. CDR3 length: 15 amino acids. The CDR3 is CASSSLPGPVYEQYF. The CDR3 nucleotides read TGTGCCAGCAGCTCATTACCGGGACCAGTATACGAGCAGTACTTC.

This clone was seen a single time. The V call is TRBV11-1, the J call TRBJ2-7, with D possibly matching TRBD2 (6 bases). Germline CDR1 and CDR2: SGHAT and FQDESV (reference sequence). Trimming removed 6 bases at V and 7 bases at J, with 19 bases between. The CDR3 loop spans 14 amino acids. The CDR3 region has the DNA TGTGCCAGCAGTCACGGACTACGTGGTGAGGAGCAGTACTTC. It specifies CASSHGLRGEEQYF.

Notes on this clone: A single base separates this from a much larger clone, so it may be a read error. V usage is TRBV7-9 and J usage is TRBJ2-7; D is ambiguous. Germline V gives CDR1 SEHNR, CDR2 FQNEAQ (reference sequence). V lost 5 bases to trimming and J lost 3 bases, with 8 bases between them. The CDR3 runs to 12 residues. CDR3 sequence (DNA): TGTGCCAGCAGCCGAGACGGCTACGAGCAGTACTTC. Protein sequence: CASSRDGYEQYF.

The chain uses TRBV6-6 and TRBJ1-1; D is unresolved. Trimming took 6 bases from V and 5 from J, leaving 10 bases between them. CDR1 MNHNY and CDR2 SVGAGI come from the germline V gene (reference sequence). The CDR3 covers 12 residues. The CDR3 DNA reads as TGTGCCAGCAGACCAGAAAGTACTGAAGCTTTCTTT. Amino acids: CASRPESTEAFF.